The T cell receptor (beta chain) described here comes from a study of shared clonotypes between healthy human individuals. Study-wide results and caveats: Among the subsets, naive ones generally showed larger estimated richness than memory ones. When naive CD4 clonotypes were compared across a handful of donors, approximately 4.9% were shared.

Points on this clone: Its antigen is unidentified.

Between the trimmed V and J ends, which lost 5 bases and 1 base, there was a span of 11 bases. The CDR3 spans 15 residues. Germline CDR1 is MNHEY and CDR2 is SMNVEV (reference sequence). The protocol was immunoSEQ multiplex PCR, while the TCRdb copy is restricted to in-frame clones and leaves out a portion. The sample carries approximately 1,500,000 clones, under 99% recorded once. Sequenced material: naive CD4+ T cells sorted from blood. As to subset: CD45RA+ positively selected. The source is a man aged 25 to 40 in good health. The chain uses TRBV27 and TRBJ2-2; D uncertain. CDR3 bases: TGTGCCAGCAGTAAACGGACCAAGAACACCGGGGAGCTGTTTTTT. This translates into CASSKRTKNTGELFF.